Below are 3 T cell receptor beta chains sequenced from a single sample in a study of PD-L1 blockade in urothelial cancer. Repertoires were generated with immunoSEQ multiplex PCR, while TCRdb's copy carries only in-frame clones and drops some. The sample shows about 50,000 clones, 75% of them seen only once. Indicated time point: pretreatment peripheral blood. This material consisted of PBMCs, taken around atezolizumab (anti-PD-L1) treatment. These receptors all come from a man in his 70s with urothelial cancer.

The rearrangement links TRBV6-6 to TRBJ2-7; 7 nucleotides match TRBD1. Germline V CDR1 and CDR2: MNHNY, SVGAGI (reference sequence). The CDR3 spans 16 residues. V shed 2 bases, J shed 3 bases, and the junction held 10 bases outside the gene matches. The CDR3 DNA reads TGTGCCAGCAGTTACAAAAAGTCTGGGACAGTCTACGAGCAGTACTTC. It codes for CASSYKKSGTVYEQYF.

V is TRBV5-4 and J is TRBJ2-3, with no clear D. The V and J ends lost 1 base and 1 base respectively, with 7 bases between them. This CDR3 is 14 amino acids long. Germline CDR1 and CDR2: SGHNT and YYREEE (reference sequence). Here the CDR3 reads CASSLKQGTDTQYF. The CDR3 nucleotides are TGTGCCAGCAGCTTGAAGCAGGGCACAGATACGCAGTATTTT.

This clone occurred a few times. This sequence joins TRBV2 and TRBJ2-7; TRBD1 is a possible D gene (6 bases). Germline CDR1 SNHLY, CDR2 FYNNEI. This CDR3 has 14 amino acids. Between the trimmed V and J ends, which lost 0 bases and 4 bases, there was a span of 10 bases. CDR3 protein: CASSEAGGAYEQYF. The DNA for the CDR3 is TGTGCCAGCAGTGAAGCTGGGGGCGCATACGAGCAGTACTTC. The full variable domain, with the rest looked up from reference TRBV2 and TRBJ2-7, is EPEVTQTPSHQVTQMGQEVILRCVPISNHLYFYWYRQILGQKVEFLVSFYNNEISEKSEIFDDQFSVERPDGSNFTLKIRSTKLEDSAMYFCASSEAGGAYEQYFGPGTRLTVT.